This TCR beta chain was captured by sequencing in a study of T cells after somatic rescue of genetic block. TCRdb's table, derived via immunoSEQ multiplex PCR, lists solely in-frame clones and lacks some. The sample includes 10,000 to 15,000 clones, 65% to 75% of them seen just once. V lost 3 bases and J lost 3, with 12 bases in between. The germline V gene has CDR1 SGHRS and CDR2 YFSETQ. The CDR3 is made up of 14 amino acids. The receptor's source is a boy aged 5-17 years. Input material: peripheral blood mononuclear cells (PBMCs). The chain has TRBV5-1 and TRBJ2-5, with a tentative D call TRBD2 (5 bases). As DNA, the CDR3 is TGCGCCAGCAGCTCCCCGAGGGCTGAAGAGACCCAGTACTTC. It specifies CASSSPRAEETQYF. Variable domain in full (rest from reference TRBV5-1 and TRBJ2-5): KAGVTQTPRYLIKTRGQQVTLSCSPISGHRSVSWYQQTPGQGLQFLFEYFSETQRNKGNFPGRFSGRQFSNSRSEMNVSTLELGDSALYLCASSSPRAEETQYFGPGTRLLVL.